This T cell receptor beta chain was observed in a study of T cell responses to AZD1222 COVID-19 vaccine. As for the study in general: Second-dose intervals near 4 or 12 weeks were combined. Study results and caveats: Donors were largely white British and mainly female; clonal diversity was possibly underestimated. Two AZD1222 doses significantly raised spike-specific TCR breadth and depth over controls. Unmutated regions of variants are reportedly targeted by nearly half of spike-specific TCRs.

Germline V gene data show CDR1 as MNHEY and CDR2 as SVGAGI. Trimming pared 6 bases from V and 1 base from J, leaving 12 bases between. This CDR3 is 14 amino acids long. The repertoire was sequenced with immunoSEQ multiplex PCR; TCRdb's copy has only in-frame clones and lacks some. The sample lists around 180,000 clones, roughly nine tenths occurring once. This clone has just one count. Its cognate antigen is unknown. The source was peripheral blood, collected on day 0 of AZD1222 vaccination. This sequence originates from an adult in good health. V usage is TRBV6-5 and J usage is TRBJ2-5; the D gene could be TRBD1 or TRBD2 (6 bases each). The CDR3 protein is CASSGGGGQETQYF. Written as DNA, the CDR3 is TGTGCCAGCAGCGGCGGAGGGGGCCAAGAGACCCAGTACTTC.